A single count supports the clone carrying this TCR beta chain. Germline CDR1 SGHDN, CDR2 FVKESK. The trim removed 0 bases at V and 1 base at J, leaving 4 bases unmatched. The CDR3 consists of 18 residues. This specimen belongs to a study of blood T cell repertoires in COVID-19. On the study more broadly: Samples taken during acute and convalescent COVID-19 were collected in the United States, Italy and Spain. T cells, B-cell-depleted T cells, or PBMCs provided the cDNA or gDNA that served as material.

Original methodology: Nucleated cell number was recorded as an estimate derived from reference gene primer amplification. The protocol was immunoSEQ multiplex PCR, while the TCRdb copy is restricted to in-frame clones and leaves out a portion. Clone size and V and J calls were adopted from that table, with D and trimming inferred from the DNA. The sample holds fewer than 250,000 clones, almost 85% seen once. The sequenced sample consisted of peripheral blood. The TCR was taken from a woman older than 75 with acute or convalescent COVID-19. The chain uses TRBV14 and TRBJ2-2, with TRBD2 matching over 11 bases. For the CDR3, the DNA is TGTGCCAGCAGCCAAGACCGACTAGCGGGGTGGAACACCGGGGAGCTGTTTTTT. The encoded protein is CASSQDRLAGWNTGELFF.